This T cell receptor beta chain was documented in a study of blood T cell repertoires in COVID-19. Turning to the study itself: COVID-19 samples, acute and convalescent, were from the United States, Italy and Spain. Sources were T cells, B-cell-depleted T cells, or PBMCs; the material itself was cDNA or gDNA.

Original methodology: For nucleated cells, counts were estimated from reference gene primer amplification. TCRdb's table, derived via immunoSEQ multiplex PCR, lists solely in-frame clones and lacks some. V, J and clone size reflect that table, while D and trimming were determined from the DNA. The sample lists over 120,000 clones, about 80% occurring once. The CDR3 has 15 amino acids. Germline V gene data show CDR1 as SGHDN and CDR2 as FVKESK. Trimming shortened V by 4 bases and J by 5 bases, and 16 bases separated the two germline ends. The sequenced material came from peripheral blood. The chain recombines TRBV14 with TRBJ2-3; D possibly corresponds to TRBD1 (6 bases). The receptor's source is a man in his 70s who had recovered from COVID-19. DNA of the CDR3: TGTGCCAGCAGCCCCCATTTGGGGGCGGGAGATACGCAGTATTTT. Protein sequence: CASSPHLGAGDTQYF.